The 3 T cell receptor beta chains given below trace back to one sample, sequenced in a study of CD8 T cells in ankylosing spondylitis. Broader study findings: A TCR beta motif of eight highly homologous variants appeared characteristic of ankylosing spondylitis blood.

TCRdb ran MiXCR on the 5' RACE reads and lists one entry per CDR3 protein. The sample carries under 450,000 distinct CDR3 sequences, 17% recorded once. No cognate antigen is known for these TCRs. Sequenced material: blood, either unsorted or a sorted T cell fraction (not recorded which). The receptors were gathered from a male donor with ankylosing spondylitis.

This clonotype has only a few counts. J is TRBJ1-1 and V is TRBV6-1; D ambiguous. This CDR3 spans 14 amino acids. CDR1 is MNHNS and CDR2 is SASEGT in the germline V gene. Trimming pared 8 bases from V and 10 bases from J, leaving 23 bases between. The CDR3 loop reads CASRTSISGGGAFF. CDR3 coding DNA: TGTGCCAGCCGAACCTCAATTTCAGGCGGAGGAGCTTTCTTT.

This sequence joins TRBV19 and TRBJ1-2, with D unresolved. The germline gives CDR1 LNHDA, CDR2 SQIVND (reference sequence). The CDR3 has 12 residues. V lost 6 bases and J lost 2, with 7 bases in between. CDR3 nucleotide sequence: TGTGCCAGTAGCGAACGGAACTATGGCTACACCTTC. This translates into CASSERNYGYTF.

The chain uses TRBV24-1 and TRBJ2-2, with 7 nucleotides matching TRBD2. Trimming cost V 4 bases and J 3 bases; bases outside gene matches: 7. Germline V lookup: CDR1 KGHDR, CDR2 SFDVKD. The CDR3 runs to 16 residues. In DNA form, the CDR3 reads TGTGCCACCAGTGACTCCGGGACTACCCACACCGGGGAGCTGTTTTTT. Amino acids: CATSDSGTTHTGELFF.